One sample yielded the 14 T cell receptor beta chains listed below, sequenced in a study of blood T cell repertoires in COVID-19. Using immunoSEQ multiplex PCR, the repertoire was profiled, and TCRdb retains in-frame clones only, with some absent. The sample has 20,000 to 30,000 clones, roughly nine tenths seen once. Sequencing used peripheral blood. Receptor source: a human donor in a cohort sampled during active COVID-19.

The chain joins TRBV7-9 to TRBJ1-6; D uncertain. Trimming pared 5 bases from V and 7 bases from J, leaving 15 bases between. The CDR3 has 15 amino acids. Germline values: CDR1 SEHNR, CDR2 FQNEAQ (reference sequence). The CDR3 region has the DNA TGTGCCAGCAGCCCTAGCGCGGGCCCAAATTCACCCCTCCACTTT. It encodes CASSPSAGPNSPLHF. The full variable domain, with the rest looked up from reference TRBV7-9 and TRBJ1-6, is DTGVSQNPRHKITKRGQNVTFRCDPISEHNRLYWYRQTLGQGPEFLTYFQNEAQLEKSRLLSDRFSAERPKGSFSTLEIQRTEQGDSAMYLCASSPSAGPNSPLHFGNGTRLTVT.

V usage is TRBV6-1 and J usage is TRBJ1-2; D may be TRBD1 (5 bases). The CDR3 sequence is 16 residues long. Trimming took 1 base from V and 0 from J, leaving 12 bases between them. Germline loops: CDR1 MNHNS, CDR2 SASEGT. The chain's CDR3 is CASSEVPRQSNYGYTF. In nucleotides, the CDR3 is TGTGCCAGCAGTGAAGTGCCCAGACAGTCTAACTATGGCTACACCTTC.

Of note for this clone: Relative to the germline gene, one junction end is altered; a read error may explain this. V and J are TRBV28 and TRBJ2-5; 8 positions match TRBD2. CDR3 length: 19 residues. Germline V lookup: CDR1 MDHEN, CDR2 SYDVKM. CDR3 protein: CASCLAGTRGGRVYETQYF. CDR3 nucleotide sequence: TGTGCCAGCTGTTTAGCGGGGACTCGCGGGGGGCGGGTGTATGAGACCCAGTACTTC.

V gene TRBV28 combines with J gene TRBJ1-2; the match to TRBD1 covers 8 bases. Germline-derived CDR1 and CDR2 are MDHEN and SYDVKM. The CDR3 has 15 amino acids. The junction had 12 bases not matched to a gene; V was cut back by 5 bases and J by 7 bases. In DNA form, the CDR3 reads TGTGCCAGCAGTCCAGGACAGGGTGGGTTATCTGGCTACACCTTC. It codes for CASSPGQGGLSGYTF.

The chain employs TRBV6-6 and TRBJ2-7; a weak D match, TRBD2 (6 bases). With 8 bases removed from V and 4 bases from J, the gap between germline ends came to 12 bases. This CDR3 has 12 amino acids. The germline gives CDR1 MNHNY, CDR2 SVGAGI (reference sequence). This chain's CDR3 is CASGGSQYEQYF. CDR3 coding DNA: TGTGCCAGCGGGGGGAGTCAGTACGAGCAGTACTTC.

The CDR3 loop reads CASSYRDRGLSYEQYF. Written as DNA, the CDR3 is TGTGCCAGCAGTTACCGGGACAGGGGGCTCTCCTACGAGCAGTACTTC. The chain links TRBV6-6 to TRBJ2-7, with 12 bases aligning to TRBD1. The junction had 2 bases not matched to a gene; V was cut back by 2 bases and J by 0 bases. The CDR3 loop spans 16 amino acids. The germline V gene encodes CDR1 MNHNY and CDR2 SVGAGI (reference sequence).

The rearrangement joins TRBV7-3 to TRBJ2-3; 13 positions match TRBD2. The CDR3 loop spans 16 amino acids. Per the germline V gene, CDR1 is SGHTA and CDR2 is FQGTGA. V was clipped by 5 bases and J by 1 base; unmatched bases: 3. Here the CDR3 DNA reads TGTGCCAGCAGCCCAGGACTAGCGGGAGGCACAGATACGCAGTATTTT. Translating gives CASSPGLAGGTDTQYF.

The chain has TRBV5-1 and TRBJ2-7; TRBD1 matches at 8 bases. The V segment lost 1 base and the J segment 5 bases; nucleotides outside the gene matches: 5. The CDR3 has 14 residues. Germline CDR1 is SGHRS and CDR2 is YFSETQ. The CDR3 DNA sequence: TGCGCCAGCAGCTTGCAGGGACAGGTGAACGAGCAGTACTTC. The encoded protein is CASSLQGQVNEQYF.

The CDR3 region has the DNA TGTGCCAGCATGTCCACCGGGACAGGGTCGGGTGGCTACACCTTC. This codes for CASMSTGTGSGGYTF. This rearrangement joins TRBV28 to TRBJ1-2, with 9 bases that match TRBD1. J gave up 7 bases and V 7 bases, and 13 bases lay outside the gene matches. The CDR3 is 15 amino acids. Germline values: CDR1 MDHEN, CDR2 SYDVKM.

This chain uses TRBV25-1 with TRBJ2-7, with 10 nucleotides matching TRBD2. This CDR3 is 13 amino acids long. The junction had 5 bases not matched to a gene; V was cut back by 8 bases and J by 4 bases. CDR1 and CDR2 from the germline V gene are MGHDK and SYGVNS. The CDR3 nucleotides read TGTGCCAGCCGAAGAGCGGGAGGGTACGAGCAGTACTTC. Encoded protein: CASRRAGGYEQYF.

The chain's CDR3 is CASRSGRGYTF. The CDR3 DNA follows: TGTGCCAGCCGCTCCGGTAGAGGCTACACCTTC. The chain recombines TRBV5-4 with TRBJ1-2, with no clear D. From germline, CDR1 is SGHNT and CDR2 YYREEE (reference sequence). The CDR3 sequence is 11 residues long. V was clipped by 7 bases and J by 8 bases, with 12 bases between them.

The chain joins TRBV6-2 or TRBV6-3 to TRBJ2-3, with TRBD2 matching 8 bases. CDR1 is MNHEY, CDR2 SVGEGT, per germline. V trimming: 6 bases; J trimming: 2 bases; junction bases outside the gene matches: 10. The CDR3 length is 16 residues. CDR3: CASSPRTSLTTDTQYF. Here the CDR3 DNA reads TGTGCCAGCAGCCCCCGGACTAGCTTGACCACAGATACGCAGTATTTT.

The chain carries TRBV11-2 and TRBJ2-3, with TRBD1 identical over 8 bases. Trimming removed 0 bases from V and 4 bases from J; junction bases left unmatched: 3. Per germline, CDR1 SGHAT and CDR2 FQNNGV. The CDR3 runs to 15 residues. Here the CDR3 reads CASSLESGGADTQYF. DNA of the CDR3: TGTGCCAGCAGCTTAGAGTCAGGGGGCGCAGATACGCAGTATTTT.

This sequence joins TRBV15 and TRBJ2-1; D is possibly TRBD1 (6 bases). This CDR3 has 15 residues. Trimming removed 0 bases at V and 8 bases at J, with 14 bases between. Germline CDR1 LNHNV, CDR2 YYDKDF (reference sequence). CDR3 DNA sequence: TGTGCCACCAGCAGAGACAGGGGTGGGGCCGATGAGCAGTTCTTC. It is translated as CATSRDRGGADEQFF.